The 25 T cell receptor beta chains listed next were all sequenced from one sample in a study of Graves' ophthalmopathy and Graves' hyperthyroidism. RNA transcripts yielded amplified TCR beta CDR3 regions. Investigators did first-round RT-PCR with HTBI primers, then second-round multiplex PCR. A single record per CDR3 protein comes from TCRdb applying MiXCR to the multiplex PCR reads. The sample holds a few hundred thousand distinct CDR3 sequences, approximately 15% seen once. Sequencing was carried out using peripheral blood. Receptor source: a woman between 18 and 30 years old with stable Graves' hyperthyroidism.

This clonotype occurred many times. The chain carries TRBV6-5 and TRBJ2-7; D is perhaps TRBD1 (6 bases). The CDR3 sequence is 14 residues long. V shed 6 bases and J shed 1 base, with 13 bases lying between them. The germline V gene encodes CDR1 MNHEY and CDR2 SVGAGI. CDR3 sequence reads: CASRTGTLSYEQYF. CDR3 in DNA: TGTGCCAGCAGAACCGGGACACTGTCCTACGAGCAGTACTTC.

Comments on this clonotype: One junction end does not reproduce the germline sequence, and a read error may be involved. The chain recombines TRBV12-3 or TRBV12-4 with TRBJ2-7; D is uncertain. CDR3 length equals 12 residues. The CDR3 DNA sequence: TGTGCCAGCACTTTAGTCTCCCACGAGCAGTACTTC. Amino acids: CASTLVSHEQYF.

This clonotype was picked up many times. The chain employs TRBV20-1 and TRBJ2-5; 10 nucleotides agree with TRBD2. Germline CDR1 and CDR2: DFQATT and SNEGSKA (reference sequence). V shed 6 bases, J shed 4 bases, and the junction held 14 bases outside the gene matches. This CDR3 is built from 16 residues. The chain's CDR3 is CSATSGRAGGPETQYF. The CDR3 region has the DNA TGCAGTGCGACGTCCGGTCGAGCGGGGGGGCCAGAGACCCAGTACTTC.

The J gene is TRBJ1-6, the V gene TRBV28; the match to TRBD1 covers 7 bases. The CDR3 runs 17 residues. From germline, CDR1 is MDHEN and CDR2 SYDVKM. V lost 4 bases to trimming and J lost 4 bases; unmatched junction nucleotides: 10. The CDR3 DNA follows: TGTGCCAGCAGTTACTGGGACAGTCGCCTTTATAATTCACCCCTCCACTTT. Translating gives CASSYWDSRLYNSPLHF.

The chain employs TRBV12-3 or TRBV12-4 and TRBJ1-6, with 7 positions matching TRBD1. The CDR3 is 17 residues long. J lost 0 bases, V lost 2 bases, and 4 bases had no gene match. CDR3 amino acids: CASSLTHRGSYNSPLHF. The CDR3 DNA reads TGTGCCAGCAGTTTAACACACAGGGGCTCCTATAATTCACCCCTCCACTTT.

This clonotype was recorded many times. The chain is built from TRBV19 and TRBJ1-5; D is uncertain. Trimming left V 5 bases short and J 2 bases short, with 16 bases between. CDR3 length equals 16 residues. The germline V gene encodes CDR1 LNHDA and CDR2 SQIVND (reference sequence). The CDR3, as DNA: TGTGCCAGTAGTCTTCGGACGGTGGGCGGCAATCAGCCCCAGCATTTT. This encodes CASSLRTVGGNQPQHF.

Ten or more counts support this clonotype. The gene calls are TRBV6-5 and TRBJ1-1; 8 bases are shared with TRBD1. The CDR3 runs 15 residues. In germline, CDR1 is MNHEY, CDR2 SVGAGI. Losses at the gene ends were 4 bases for V and 4 bases for J; bases not matched to a gene: 8. The CDR3 DNA is TGTGCCAGCAGTTCTAGCCCCACAGGGGGCACTGAAGCTTTCTTT. Its protein is CASSSSPTGGTEAFF.

This clonotype was observed at least ten times. The V gene is TRBV6-5, the J gene TRBJ2-7; D is perhaps TRBD1 (5 bases). V shed 7 bases and J shed 2 bases, with 15 bases lying between them. This CDR3 has 14 residues. Germline V CDR1 and CDR2: MNHEY, SVGAGI. The CDR3 sequence: CASNTRQKPYEQYF. The CDR3 DNA follows: TGTGCCAGCAACACTCGACAGAAACCCTACGAGCAGTACTTC.

At least ten counts were recorded for this clonotype. The chain couples TRBV27 to TRBJ1-5, with D perhaps TRBD1 (5 bases). The germline gives CDR1 MNHEY, CDR2 SMNVEV (reference sequence). The CDR3 is 14 amino acids. V was pared by 3 bases and J by 9 bases, with 15 bases between. CDR3 protein: CASSFREGSSPQHF. CDR3 coding DNA: TGTGCCAGCAGTTTTAGGGAGGGGAGTTCGCCCCAGCATTTT.

This clonotype was detected a few times. CDR3 in DNA: TGTGCCAGCACCTTGAGCGGGGGACTAAACACCGGGGAGCTGTTTTTT. This gives the protein CASTLSGGLNTGELFF. V usage is TRBV9 and J usage is TRBJ2-2; 8 bases are shared with TRBD2. Germline CDR1 is SGDLS and CDR2 is YYNGEE. V lost 6 bases to trimming and J lost 2 bases; unmatched junction nucleotides: 9. This CDR3 spans 16 amino acids.

The V call is TRBV19, the J call TRBJ1-1; D remains unclear. Germline V CDR1 and CDR2: LNHDA, SQIVND (reference sequence). The CDR3 is made up of 13 amino acids. The V end lost 10 bases, the J end lost 1 base, and 13 bases lay between the germline ends. CDR3 sequence reads: CATVGRGNTEAFF. CDR3 coding DNA: TGTGCCACCGTCGGCCGGGGGAACACTGAAGCTTTCTTT.

In this sample, this clonotype turned up many times. V and J are TRBV10-2 and TRBJ2-4; 7 nucleotides line up with TRBD2. The CDR3 sequence is 16 residues long. Germline lookup yields CDR1 WSHSY and CDR2 SAAADI. V shed 2 bases, J shed 2 bases, and the junction held 6 bases outside the gene matches. DNA for the CDR3: TGCGCCAGCAGTGAGCGGCGGGGGTGGTCCAAAAACATTCAGTACTTC. As protein: CASSERRGWSKNIQYF.

This clonotype was seen repeatedly, ten times or more. The chain links TRBV12-3 or TRBV12-4 to TRBJ1-1, with D perhaps TRBD1 (5 bases). The CDR3 is 13 amino acids. Trimming removed 2 bases from V and 7 bases from J, with 11 bases in between. In nucleotides, the CDR3 is TGTGCCAGCAGTTTAAGGGTTACAGGTGAAGCTTTCTTT. Translated: CASSLRVTGEAFF.

The chain uses TRBV6-5 and TRBJ1-2, with 7 bases fitting TRBD1. CDR1 MNHEY and CDR2 SVGAGI come from the germline V gene. The CDR3 loop spans 14 amino acids. V trimming: 1 base; J trimming: 7 bases; junction bases outside the gene matches: 6. In DNA form, the CDR3 reads TGTGCCAGCAGTTACTACCACAGGGGAAGTGGCTACACCTTC. It codes for CASSYYHRGSGYTF.

The chain is built from TRBV30 and TRBJ2-7, with D perhaps matching TRBD1 (6 bases). The V end lost 2 bases, the J end lost 6 bases, and 11 bases lay between the germline ends. Germline V gene sequence: CDR1 GTSNPN, CDR2 SVGIG (reference sequence). The CDR3 sequence is 12 residues long. CDR3 nucleotides: TGTGCCTGGAGTCTGGACAGCCTCGAGCAGTACTTC. This encodes CAWSLDSLEQYF.

This clonotype was seen ten or more times. The chain links TRBV29-1 to TRBJ2-5, with D unresolved. V was shortened by 4 bases and J by 1 base, with 7 bases between the two germline ends. The CDR3 has 12 residues. In germline, CDR1 is SQVTM, CDR2 ANQGSEA. CDR3 DNA: TGCAGCGTTGGTTTAGGCCAAGAGACCCAGTACTTC. It translates to CSVGLGQETQYF.

V usage is TRBV15 and J usage is TRBJ1-1; a weak D match, TRBD1 (6 bases). Looked up from germline, CDR1 is LNHNV and CDR2 is YYDKDF (reference sequence). Trimming took 3 bases from V and 0 from J, leaving 11 bases between them. This CDR3 is 15 amino acids long. DNA for the CDR3: TGTGCCACCAGCAGGGGAGGACAGCTGAACACTGAAGCTTTCTTT. Its translation is CATSRGGQLNTEAFF.

This clonotype was counted many times. The J gene is TRBJ2-7, the V gene TRBV19; TRBD1 might be the D (6 bases). V lost 9 bases and J 6 bases, leaving 24 bases between the germline ends. This CDR3 contains 15 residues. Germline lookup yields CDR1 LNHDA and CDR2 SQIVND (reference sequence). Here the CDR3 DNA reads TGTGCCAGCCAACGAGGGGGAACTGGGGCGGTCGAGCAGTACTTC. It yields the protein CASQRGGTGAVEQYF.

This clonotype was counted ten times or more. This chain joins TRBV24-1 and TRBJ2-7, with TRBD1 matching 8 bases. V lost 3 bases to trimming and J lost 5 bases; unmatched junction nucleotides: 8. This CDR3 is 15 amino acids long. Germline V gene sequence: CDR1 KGHDR, CDR2 SFDVKD. This CDR3 is CATSDTRTGYHEQYF. DNA for the CDR3: TGTGCCACCAGTGATACCCGGACAGGGTATCACGAGCAGTACTTC.

This clonotype showed up many times. This chain connects TRBV24-1 to TRBJ1-1; TRBD1 matches 8 bases. The ends lost 1 base at V and 7 bases at J; junction bases unmatched: 19. This CDR3 is built from 19 residues. Germline V CDR1 and CDR2: KGHDR, SFDVKD. CDR3 nucleotide sequence: TGTGCCACCAGTGATTTAAGGCAGGCGTGGGACAGGTACGATTATGAAGCTTTCTTT. Its translation is CATSDLRQAWDRYDYEAFF.

This CDR3 is CASSLSVSSMNTEAFF. CDR3 DNA: TGTGCCAGCAGTTTATCGGTCAGTAGCATGAACACTGAAGCTTTCTTT. This chain joins TRBV12-3 or TRBV12-4 and TRBJ1-1; D is uncertain. The V gene lost 2 bases and the J gene lost 0 bases, with 13 bases spanning the gap. The CDR3 runs to 16 residues.

This clonotype was counted ten times or more. The V call is TRBV4-1, the J call TRBJ1-1; the D gene is possibly TRBD1 (6 bases). The germline V and J ends were trimmed by 3 bases and 4 bases, with 24 bases remaining between them. The CDR3 has 18 amino acids. CDR1 is MGHRA, CDR2 YSYEKL, per germline. The CDR3 spells CASSHKGGMEGSATEAFF. For the CDR3, the DNA is TGCGCCAGCAGCCATAAAGGGGGTATGGAGGGTTCGGCCACTGAAGCTTTCTTT.

This clonotype came up many times. The CDR3 DNA is TGTGCCAGCAGTCCAGGAAGGGGGAGATATGGCTACACCTTC. It yields the protein CASSPGRGRYGYTF. The chain recombines TRBV27 with TRBJ1-2, with TRBD1 as a possible D gene (6 bases). V was cut by 5 bases and J by 5 bases, with 15 bases left in between. Germline V gene data show CDR1 as MNHEY and CDR2 as SMNVEV (reference sequence). The CDR3 covers 14 residues.

This clonotype was seen repeatedly, ten times or more. The J gene is TRBJ1-1, the V gene TRBV6-2 or TRBV6-3; D call uncertain. Germline CDR1 and CDR2: MNHEY and SVGEGT. The V end was cut by 6 bases, the J end by 0 bases, with 14 bases between. CDR3 length: 15 amino acids. This CDR3 reads CASRNEAVLNTEAFF. The DNA for the CDR3 is TGTGCCAGCAGGAATGAGGCCGTCCTGAACACTGAAGCTTTCTTT.

This clonotype was seen repeatedly, ten times or more. V is TRBV7-8 and J is TRBJ1-1; maybe TRBD1 (6 bases). The CDR3 covers 15 residues. The germline V gene encodes CDR1 SGHVS and CDR2 FQNEAQ. V lost 5 bases to trimming and J lost 1 base, with 14 bases between them. The CDR3 here is CASSPSTGTNTEAFF. In nucleotides, the CDR3 is TGTGCCAGCAGCCCGTCAACAGGGACGAACACTGAAGCTTTCTTT.